The 11 T cell receptor beta chains below were found in one sample sequenced in a study of shared clonotypes between healthy human individuals. TCRdb keeps only in-frame clones here, not all; method: immunoSEQ multiplex PCR. The sample lists approximately 720,000 clones; approximately 75% were seen once. The sample comprised memory CD4+ T cells sorted from blood. Subset here: CD45RA-negative fraction. These receptors were collected from a young woman in good health.

This clone was observed once. The same CDR3 also results from other DNA sequences found in this sample. The rearrangement links TRBV7-2 to TRBJ1-5; D is possibly TRBD1 (6 bases). V lost 6 bases and J 4 bases, leaving 10 bases between the germline ends. The germline gives CDR1 SGHTA, CDR2 FQGNSA. The CDR3 extends over 13 amino acids. Here the CDR3 reads CASRLQGNQPQHF. For the CDR3, the DNA is TGTGCCAGCAGACTACAGGGAAATCAGCCCCAGCATTTT.

The rearrangement links TRBV25-1 to TRBJ1-5, with 9 bases fitting TRBD1. The CDR3 contains 14 residues. J lost 5 bases, V lost 5 bases, and 4 bases had no gene match. Germline CDR1 and CDR2: MGHDK and SYGVNS. This CDR3 is CASSPRQGDQPQHF. The CDR3 bases are TGTGCCAGCAGTCCGCGACAGGGGGATCAGCCCCAGCATTTT.

The CDR3 coding sequence is TGTGCCAGCAGCTTTACCTCAGGGGCCGGTGAGCAGTTCTTC. It codes for CASSFTSGAGEQFF. The rearrangement uses TRBV11-2 and TRBJ2-1; D is possibly TRBD1 (6 bases). V dropped 3 bases and J dropped 9 bases, with 15 bases sitting between them. Germline V gene sequence: CDR1 SGHAT, CDR2 FQNNGV. This CDR3 region has 14 residues.

V is TRBV7-2 and J is TRBJ2-3; D is uncertain. Trimming shortened V by 2 bases and J by 1 base, and 10 bases separated the two germline ends. Germline-derived CDR1 and CDR2 are SGHTA and FQGNSA. The CDR3 is made up of 15 amino acids. CDR3 loop: CASSLFPQGTDTQYF. CDR3 DNA: TGTGCCAGCAGCTTATTCCCCCAGGGCACAGATACGCAGTATTTT.

This clone was counted a single time. This chain joins TRBV7-2 and TRBJ1-5; TRBD1 is a possible D gene (5 bases). This CDR3 spans 14 amino acids. Germline assignment: CDR1 SGHTA and CDR2 FQGNSA. V lost 6 bases, J lost 8 bases, and 17 bases lay in between. CDR3 bases: TGTGCCAGCAGAAACGGGACCGCCTTGGAGCCCCAGCATTTT. Its translation is CASRNGTALEPQHF.

This clone occurred once. The rearrangement uses TRBV7-9 and TRBJ2-3; D may be TRBD2 (5 bases). V dropped 2 bases and J dropped 3 bases, with 12 bases sitting between them. The germline V gene encodes CDR1 SEHNR and CDR2 FQNEAQ (reference sequence). The CDR3 runs to 15 residues. The CDR3: CASSLILGGTDTQYF. CDR3 nucleotides: TGTGCCAGCAGCTTAATACTAGGCGGGACAGATACGCAGTATTTT.

The chain uses TRBV28 and TRBJ2-2; 8 nucleotides align to TRBD1. The germline V gene has CDR1 MDHEN and CDR2 SYDVKM. The CDR3 extends over 15 amino acids. The junction had 8 bases not matched to a gene; V was cut back by 6 bases and J by 5 bases. The CDR3 protein is CASRGGTGGTGELFF. DNA for the CDR3: TGTGCCAGCAGGGGTGGAACAGGGGGTACCGGGGAGCTGTTTTTT.

This clone came up a few times. The chain carries TRBV4-1 and TRBJ1-5; 7 positions match TRBD1. The germline V gene encodes CDR1 MGHRA and CDR2 YSYEKL. The CDR3 covers 17 residues. With 5 bases clipped from V and 7 bases from J, the junction kept 17 bases outside the gene matches. In nucleotides, the CDR3 is TGCGCCAGCAGCGCGAGAGCTCCTGGGACAGAGACACAGCCCCAGCATTTT. It specifies CASSARAPGTETQPQHF.

This clone was found many times. This sequence joins TRBV19 and TRBJ2-7; 9 nucleotides line up with TRBD2. Germline values: CDR1 LNHDA, CDR2 SQIVND (reference sequence). The CDR3 runs 16 residues. The trim removed 3 bases at V and 5 bases at J, leaving 11 bases unmatched. The chain's CDR3 is CASSMGPAGGRHEQYF. The DNA of the CDR3 is TGTGCCAGTAGTATGGGGCCTGCGGGAGGGCGCCACGAGCAGTACTTC.

The chain couples TRBV21-1 to TRBJ2-2; the D segment call TRBD2 is taken from the table without a DNA check. TRBV21-1 is deemed a pseudogene. The CDR3 runs 14 residues. In DNA form, the CDR3 reads TGTGCCAGCAGCAATTTTACGAGCACCGGGGAGCTGTTTTTT. This codes for CASSNFTSTGELFF.

Concerning this clone: The sample has other DNA sequences that encode this CDR3 too. CDR3 DNA sequence: TGTGCCTGGAACACCGGGACAGGGGTCTACGAGCAGTACTTC. Translation: CAWNTGTGVYEQYF. The chain combines TRBV30 with TRBJ2-7, with 10 bases fitting TRBD1. Looked up from germline, CDR1 is GTSNPN and CDR2 is SVGIG (reference sequence). With V trimmed by 4 bases and J by 3 bases, 6 bases remained unmatched. CDR3 size: 14 residues. Together with reference TRBV30 and TRBJ2-7, the CDR3 gives the full variable domain: SQTIHQWPATLVQPVGSPLSLECTVEGTSNPNLYWYRQAAGRGLQLLFYSVGIGQISSEVPQNLSASRPQDRQFILSSKKLLLSDSGFYLCAWNTGTGVYEQYFGPGTRLTVT.